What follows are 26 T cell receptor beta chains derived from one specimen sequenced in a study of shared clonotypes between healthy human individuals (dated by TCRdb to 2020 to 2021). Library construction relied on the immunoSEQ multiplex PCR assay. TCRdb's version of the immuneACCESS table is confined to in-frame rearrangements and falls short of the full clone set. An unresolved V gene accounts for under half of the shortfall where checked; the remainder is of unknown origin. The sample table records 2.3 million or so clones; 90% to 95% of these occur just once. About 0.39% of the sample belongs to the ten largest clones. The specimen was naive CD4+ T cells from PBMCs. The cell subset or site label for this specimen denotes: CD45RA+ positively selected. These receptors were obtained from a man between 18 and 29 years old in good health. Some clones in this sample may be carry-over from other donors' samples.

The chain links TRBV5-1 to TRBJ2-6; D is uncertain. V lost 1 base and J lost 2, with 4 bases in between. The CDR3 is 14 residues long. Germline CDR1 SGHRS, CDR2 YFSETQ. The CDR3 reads CASSLNAGANVLTF. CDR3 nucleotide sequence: TGCGCCAGCAGCTTGAACGCTGGGGCCAACGTCCTGACTTTC.

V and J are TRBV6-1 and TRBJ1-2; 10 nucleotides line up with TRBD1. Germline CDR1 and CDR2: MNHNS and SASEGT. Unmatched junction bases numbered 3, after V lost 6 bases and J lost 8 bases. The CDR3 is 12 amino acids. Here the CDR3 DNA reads TGTGCCAGCAGGACAGGGGGCCAGGGCTACACCTTC. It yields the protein CASRTGGQGYTF.

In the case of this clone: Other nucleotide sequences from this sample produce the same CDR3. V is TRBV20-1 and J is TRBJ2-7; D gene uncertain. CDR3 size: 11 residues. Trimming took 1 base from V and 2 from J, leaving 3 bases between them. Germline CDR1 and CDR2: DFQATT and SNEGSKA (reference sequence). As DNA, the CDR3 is TGCAGTGCTAGAGGCCCCTACGAGCAGTACTTC. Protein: CSARGPYEQYF.

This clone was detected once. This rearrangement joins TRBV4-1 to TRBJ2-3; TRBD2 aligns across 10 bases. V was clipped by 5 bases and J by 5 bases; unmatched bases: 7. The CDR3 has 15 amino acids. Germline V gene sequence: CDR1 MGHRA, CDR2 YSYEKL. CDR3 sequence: CASSTRTSGLDTQYF. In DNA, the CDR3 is TGCGCCAGCAGCACCCGGACTAGCGGACTAGATACGCAGTATTTT.

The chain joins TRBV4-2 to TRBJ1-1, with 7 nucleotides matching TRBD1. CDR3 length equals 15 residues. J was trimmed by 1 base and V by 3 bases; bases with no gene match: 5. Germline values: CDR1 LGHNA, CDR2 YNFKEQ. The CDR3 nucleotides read TGTGCCAGCAGCCATATAGCAGGGGGGAACACTGAAGCTTTCTTT. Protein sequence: CASSHIAGGNTEAFF.

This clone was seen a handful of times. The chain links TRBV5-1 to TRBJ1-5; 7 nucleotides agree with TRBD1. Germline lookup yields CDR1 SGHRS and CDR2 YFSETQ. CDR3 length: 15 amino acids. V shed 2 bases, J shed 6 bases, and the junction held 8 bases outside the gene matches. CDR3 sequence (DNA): TGCGCCAGCAGCTTCGGAGACAGGGCGGGTCAGCCCCAGCATTTT. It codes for CASSFGDRAGQPQHF.

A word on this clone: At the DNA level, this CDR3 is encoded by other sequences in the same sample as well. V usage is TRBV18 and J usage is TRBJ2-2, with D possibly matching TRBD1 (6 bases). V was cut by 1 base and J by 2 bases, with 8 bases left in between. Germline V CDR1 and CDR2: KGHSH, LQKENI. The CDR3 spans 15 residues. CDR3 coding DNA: TGTGCCAGCTCACCACGACAGGCAAACACCGGGGAGCTGTTTTTT. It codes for CASSPRQANTGELFF.

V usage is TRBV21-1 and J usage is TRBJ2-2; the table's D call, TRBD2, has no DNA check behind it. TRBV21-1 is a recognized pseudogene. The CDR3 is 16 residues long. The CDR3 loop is CASSRLAGGHTGELFF. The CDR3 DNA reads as TGTGCCAGCAGCCGACTAGCGGGAGGTCACACCGGGGAGCTGTTTTTT.

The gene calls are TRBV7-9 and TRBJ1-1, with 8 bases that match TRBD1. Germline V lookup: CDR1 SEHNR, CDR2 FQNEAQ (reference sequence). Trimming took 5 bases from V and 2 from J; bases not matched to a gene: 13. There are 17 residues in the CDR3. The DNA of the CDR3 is TGTGCCAGCAGCCTTATCCCCGGTGGGACAGGTAACACTGAAGCTTTCTTT. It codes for CASSLIPGGTGNTEAFF.

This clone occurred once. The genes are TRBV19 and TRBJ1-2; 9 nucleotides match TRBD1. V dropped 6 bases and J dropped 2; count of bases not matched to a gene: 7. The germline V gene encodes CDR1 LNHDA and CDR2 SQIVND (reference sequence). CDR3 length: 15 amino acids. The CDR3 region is CASSPDRGWNYGYTF. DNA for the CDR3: TGTGCCAGTAGCCCCGACAGGGGGTGGAACTATGGCTACACCTTC.

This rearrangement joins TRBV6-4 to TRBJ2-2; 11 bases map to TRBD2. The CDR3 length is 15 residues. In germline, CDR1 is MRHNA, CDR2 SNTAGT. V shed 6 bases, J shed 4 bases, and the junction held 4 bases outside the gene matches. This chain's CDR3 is CASRALAGATGELFF. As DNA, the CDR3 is TGTGCCAGCAGAGCACTAGCGGGAGCCACCGGGGAGCTGTTTTTT.

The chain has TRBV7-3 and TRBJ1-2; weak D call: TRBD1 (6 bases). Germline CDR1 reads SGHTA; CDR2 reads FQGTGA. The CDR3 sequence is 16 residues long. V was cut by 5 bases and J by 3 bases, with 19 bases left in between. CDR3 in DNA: TGTGCCAGCAGCCCCCCGGGGACACTTCGCGACTATGGCTACACCTTC. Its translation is CASSPPGTLRDYGYTF.

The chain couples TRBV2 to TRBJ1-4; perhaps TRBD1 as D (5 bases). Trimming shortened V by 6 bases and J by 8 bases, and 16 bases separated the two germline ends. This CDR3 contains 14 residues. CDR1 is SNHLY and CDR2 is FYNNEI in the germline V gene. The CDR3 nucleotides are TGTGCCAGCAGACGGGACCCGGGAGGCGAAAAACTGTTTTTT. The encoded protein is CASRRDPGGEKLFF.

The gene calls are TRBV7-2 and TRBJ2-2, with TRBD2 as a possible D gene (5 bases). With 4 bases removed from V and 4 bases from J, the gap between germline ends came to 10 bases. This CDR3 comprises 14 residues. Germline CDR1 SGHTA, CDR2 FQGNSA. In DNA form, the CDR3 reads TGTGCCAGCAGCTCTAGCTCACGCACCGGGGAGCTGTTTTTT. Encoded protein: CASSSSSRTGELFF.

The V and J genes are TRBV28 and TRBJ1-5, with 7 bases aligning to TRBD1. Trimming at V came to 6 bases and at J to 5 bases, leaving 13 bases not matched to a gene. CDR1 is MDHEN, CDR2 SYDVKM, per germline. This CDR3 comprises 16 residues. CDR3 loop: CASSIEHRGGYQPQHF. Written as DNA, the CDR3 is TGTGCCAGCAGCATCGAACACAGGGGCGGATATCAGCCCCAGCATTTT.

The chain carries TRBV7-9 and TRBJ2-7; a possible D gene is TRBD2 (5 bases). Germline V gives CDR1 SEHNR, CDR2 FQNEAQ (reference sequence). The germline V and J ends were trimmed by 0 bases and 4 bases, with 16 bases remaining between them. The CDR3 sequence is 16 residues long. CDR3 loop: CASSLAGPLRVYEQYF. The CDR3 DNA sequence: TGTGCCAGCAGCTTAGCTGGCCCCTTGCGGGTTTACGAGCAGTACTTC.

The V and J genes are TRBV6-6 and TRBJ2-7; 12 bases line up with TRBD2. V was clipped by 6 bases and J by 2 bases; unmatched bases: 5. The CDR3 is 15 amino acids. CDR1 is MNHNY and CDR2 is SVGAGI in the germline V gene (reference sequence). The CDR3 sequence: CASSLGLAGPYEQYF. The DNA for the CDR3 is TGTGCCAGCAGCCTAGGACTAGCGGGACCCTACGAGCAGTACTTC.

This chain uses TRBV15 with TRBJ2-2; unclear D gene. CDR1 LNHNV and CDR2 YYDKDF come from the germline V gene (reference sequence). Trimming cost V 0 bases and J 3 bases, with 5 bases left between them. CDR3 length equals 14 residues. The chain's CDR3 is CATSRDSDTGELFF. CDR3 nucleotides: TGTGCCACCAGCAGAGATAGTGACACCGGGGAGCTGTTTTTT. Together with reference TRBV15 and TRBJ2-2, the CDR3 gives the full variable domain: DAMVIQNPRYQVTQFGKPVTLSCSQTLNHNVMYWYQQKSSQAPKLLFHYYDKDFNNEADTPDNFQSRRPNTSFCFLDIRSPGLGDTAMYLCATSRDSDTGELFFGEGSRLTVL.

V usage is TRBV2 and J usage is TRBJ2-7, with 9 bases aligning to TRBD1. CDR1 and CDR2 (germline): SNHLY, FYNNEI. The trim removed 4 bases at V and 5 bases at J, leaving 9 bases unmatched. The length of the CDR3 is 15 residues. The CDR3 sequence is CASSARDRAGDEQYF. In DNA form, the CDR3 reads TGTGCCAGCAGTGCCCGGGACAGGGCCGGGGACGAGCAGTACTTC. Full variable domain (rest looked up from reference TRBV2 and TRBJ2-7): EPEVTQTPSHQVTQMGQEVILRCVPISNHLYFYWYRQILGQKVEFLVSFYNNEISEKSEIFDDQFSVERPDGSNFTLKIRSTKLEDSAMYFCASSARDRAGDEQYFGPGTRLTVT.

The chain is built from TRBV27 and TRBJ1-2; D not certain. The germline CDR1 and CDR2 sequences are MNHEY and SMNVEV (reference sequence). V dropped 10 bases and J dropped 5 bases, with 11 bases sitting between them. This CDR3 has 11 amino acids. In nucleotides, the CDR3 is TGTGCCACATACACCCTTTATGGCTACACCTTC. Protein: CATYTLYGYTF.

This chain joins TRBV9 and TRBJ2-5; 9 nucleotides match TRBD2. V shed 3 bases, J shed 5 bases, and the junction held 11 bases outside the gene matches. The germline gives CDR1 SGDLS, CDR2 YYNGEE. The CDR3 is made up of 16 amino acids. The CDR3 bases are TGTGCCAGCAGCGCCCCCCGGGCTAGCGGGACCGAGACCCAGTACTTC. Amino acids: CASSAPRASGTETQYF.

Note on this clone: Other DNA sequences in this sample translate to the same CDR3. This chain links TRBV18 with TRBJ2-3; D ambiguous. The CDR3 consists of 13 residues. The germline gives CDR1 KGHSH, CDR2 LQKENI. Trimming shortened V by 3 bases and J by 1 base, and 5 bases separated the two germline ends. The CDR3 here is CASSPPGTDTQYF. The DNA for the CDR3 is TGTGCCAGCTCACCGCCCGGCACAGATACGCAGTATTTT.

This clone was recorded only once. This chain's CDR3 is CSASQGGYTF. The CDR3, as DNA: TGCAGTGCTAGTCAGGGAGGCTACACCTTC. The chain joins TRBV20-1 to TRBJ1-2, with a tentative D call TRBD1 (5 bases). In germline, CDR1 is DFQATT, CDR2 SNEGSKA (reference sequence). The V end was cut by 3 bases, the J end by 8 bases, with 7 bases between. The CDR3 contains 10 residues.

DNA for the CDR3: TGTGCCTGTACCGGGACTAGCGGGATCAGGGATACGCAGTATTTT. Amino acid sequence: CACTGTSGIRDTQYF. This chain joins TRBV30 and TRBJ2-3, with 13 bases fitting TRBD2. V gave up 6 bases and J gave up 6 bases; unmatched junction bases: 9. Germline V CDR1 and CDR2: GTSNPN, SVGIG (reference sequence). The CDR3 totals 15 residues. Looking up the rest from reference TRBV30 and TRBJ2-3 gives the full variable domain: SQTIHQWPATLVQPVGSPLSLECTVEGTSNPNLYWYRQAAGRGLQLLFYSVGIGQISSEVPQNLSASRPQDRQFILSSKKLLLSDSGFYLCACTGTSGIRDTQYFGPGTRLTVL.

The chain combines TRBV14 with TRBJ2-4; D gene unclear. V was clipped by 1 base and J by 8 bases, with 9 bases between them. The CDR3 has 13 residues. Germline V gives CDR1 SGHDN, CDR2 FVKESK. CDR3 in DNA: TGTGCCAGCAGCCAAGGGCTTGGAGACATTCAGTACTTC. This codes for CASSQGLGDIQYF.

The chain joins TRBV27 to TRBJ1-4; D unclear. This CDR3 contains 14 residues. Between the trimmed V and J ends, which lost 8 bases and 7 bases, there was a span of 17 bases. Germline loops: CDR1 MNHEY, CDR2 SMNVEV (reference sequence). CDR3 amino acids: CASLQRRHGEKLFF. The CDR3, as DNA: TGTGCCAGCCTACAACGTCGTCACGGTGAAAAACTGTTTTTT.